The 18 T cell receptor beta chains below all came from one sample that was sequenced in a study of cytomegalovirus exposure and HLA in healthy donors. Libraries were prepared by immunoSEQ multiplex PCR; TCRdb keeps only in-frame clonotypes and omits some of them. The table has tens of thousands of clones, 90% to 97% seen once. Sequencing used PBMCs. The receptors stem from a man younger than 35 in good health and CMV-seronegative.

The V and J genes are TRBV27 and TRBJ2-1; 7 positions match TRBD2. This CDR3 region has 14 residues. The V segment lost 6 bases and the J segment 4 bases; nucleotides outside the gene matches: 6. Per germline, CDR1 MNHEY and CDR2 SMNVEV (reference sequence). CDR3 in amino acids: CASRGPGLYNEQFF. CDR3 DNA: TGTGCCAGCAGAGGGCCGGGACTATACAATGAGCAGTTCTTC.

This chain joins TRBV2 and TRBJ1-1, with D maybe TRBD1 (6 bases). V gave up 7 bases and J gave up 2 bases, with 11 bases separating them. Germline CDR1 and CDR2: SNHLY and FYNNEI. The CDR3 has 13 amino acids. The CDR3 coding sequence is TGTGCCAGCAAGGGGGATCGTAACACTGAAGCTTTCTTT. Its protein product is CASKGDRNTEAFF.

The CDR3 region has the DNA TGTGCCAGCAGTGAAGTAGGACAGGGGTATGGCTACACCTTC. Translated: CASSEVGQGYGYTF. V and J are TRBV6-1 and TRBJ1-2, with 9 bases aligning to TRBD1. Germline CDR1 reads MNHNS; CDR2 reads SASEGT. The CDR3 consists of 14 residues. V lost 1 base, J lost 5 bases, and 2 bases stayed unmatched.

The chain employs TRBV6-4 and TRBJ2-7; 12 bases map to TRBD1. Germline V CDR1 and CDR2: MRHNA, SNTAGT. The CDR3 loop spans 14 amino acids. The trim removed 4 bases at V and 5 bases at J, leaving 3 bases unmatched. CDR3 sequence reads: CASSAGTGGDEQYF. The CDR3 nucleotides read TGTGCCAGCAGTGCCGGGACAGGGGGCGACGAGCAGTACTTC.

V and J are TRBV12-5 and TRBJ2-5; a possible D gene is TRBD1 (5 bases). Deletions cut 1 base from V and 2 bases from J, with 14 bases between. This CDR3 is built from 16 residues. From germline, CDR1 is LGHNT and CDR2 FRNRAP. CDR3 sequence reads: CASGLGPGHGQETQYF. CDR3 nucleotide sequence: TGTGCTAGTGGTTTGGGTCCCGGACACGGGCAAGAGACCCAGTACTTC.

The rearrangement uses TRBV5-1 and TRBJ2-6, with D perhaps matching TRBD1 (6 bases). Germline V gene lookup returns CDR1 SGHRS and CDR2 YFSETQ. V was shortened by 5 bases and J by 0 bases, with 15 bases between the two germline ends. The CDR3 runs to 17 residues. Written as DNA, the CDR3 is TGCGCCAGCAGGGGGACACCGCTTAGCTCTGGGGCCAACGTCCTGACTTTC. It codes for CASRGTPLSSGANVLTF. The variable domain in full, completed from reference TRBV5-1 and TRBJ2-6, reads KAGVTQTPRYLIKTRGQQVTLSCSPISGHRSVSWYQQTPGQGLQFLFEYFSETQRNKGNFPGRFSGRQFSNSRSEMNVSTLELGDSALYLCASRGTPLSSGANVLTFGAGSRLTVL.

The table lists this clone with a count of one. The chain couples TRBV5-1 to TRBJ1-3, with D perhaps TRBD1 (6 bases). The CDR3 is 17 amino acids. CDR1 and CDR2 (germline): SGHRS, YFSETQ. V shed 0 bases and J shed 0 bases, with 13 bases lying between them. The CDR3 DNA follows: TGCGCCAGCAGCTTGGCCCCGGGGGGCCACTCTGGAAACACCATATATTTT. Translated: CASSLAPGGHSGNTIYF.

The CDR3 protein is CASSRGTGGEETQYF. The CDR3 bases are TGTGCCAGCAGCCGCGGGACAGGGGGCGAAGAGACCCAGTACTTC. The rearrangement joins TRBV11-2 to TRBJ2-5, with 12 bases aligning to TRBD1. The CDR3 is made up of 15 amino acids. CDR1 SGHAT and CDR2 FQNNGV come from the germline V gene. V gave up 5 bases and J gave up 3 bases; unmatched junction bases: 4.

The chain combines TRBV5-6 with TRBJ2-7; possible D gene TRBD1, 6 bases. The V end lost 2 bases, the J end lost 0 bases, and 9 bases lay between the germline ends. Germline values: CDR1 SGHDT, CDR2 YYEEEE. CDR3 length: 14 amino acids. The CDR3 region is CASSFNRVSYEQYF. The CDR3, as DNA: TGTGCCAGCAGCTTTAACAGGGTCTCCTACGAGCAGTACTTC.

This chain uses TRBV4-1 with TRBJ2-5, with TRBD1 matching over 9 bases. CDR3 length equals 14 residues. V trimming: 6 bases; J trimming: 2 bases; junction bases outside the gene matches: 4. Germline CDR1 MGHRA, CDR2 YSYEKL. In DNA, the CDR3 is TGCGCCAGCAGGGACAGGGGACTACAAGAGACCCAGTACTTC. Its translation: CASRDRGLQETQYF.

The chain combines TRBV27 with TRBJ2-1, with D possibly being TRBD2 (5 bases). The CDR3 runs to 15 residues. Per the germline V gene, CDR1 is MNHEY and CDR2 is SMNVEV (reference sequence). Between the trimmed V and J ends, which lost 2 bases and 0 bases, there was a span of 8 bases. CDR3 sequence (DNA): TGTGCCAGCAGTTTAGTTCGGGACTCCTACAATGAGCAGTTCTTC. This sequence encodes CASSLVRDSYNEQFF.

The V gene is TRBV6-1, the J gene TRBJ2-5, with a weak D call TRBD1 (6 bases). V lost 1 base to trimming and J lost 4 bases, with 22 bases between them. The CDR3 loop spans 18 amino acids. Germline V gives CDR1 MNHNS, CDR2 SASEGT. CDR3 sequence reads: CASSEEKRLTGFLETQYF. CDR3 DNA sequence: TGTGCCAGCAGTGAAGAGAAACGTTTGACAGGTTTTTTAGAGACCCAGTACTTC.

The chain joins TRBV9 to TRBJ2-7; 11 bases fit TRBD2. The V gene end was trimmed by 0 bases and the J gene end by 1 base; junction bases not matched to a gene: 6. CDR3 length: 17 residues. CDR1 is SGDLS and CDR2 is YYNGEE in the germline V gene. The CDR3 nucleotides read TGTGCCAGCAGCGTAGCTCAGGGGACTAGCGGTTCCTACGAGCAGTACTTC. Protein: CASSVAQGTSGSYEQYF.

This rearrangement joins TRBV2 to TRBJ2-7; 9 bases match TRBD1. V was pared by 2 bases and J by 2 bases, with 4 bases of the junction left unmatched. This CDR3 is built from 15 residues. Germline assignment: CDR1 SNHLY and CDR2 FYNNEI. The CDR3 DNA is TGTGCCAGCAGTGAATCGACAGGGGGTACCTACGAGCAGTACTTC. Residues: CASSESTGGTYEQYF.

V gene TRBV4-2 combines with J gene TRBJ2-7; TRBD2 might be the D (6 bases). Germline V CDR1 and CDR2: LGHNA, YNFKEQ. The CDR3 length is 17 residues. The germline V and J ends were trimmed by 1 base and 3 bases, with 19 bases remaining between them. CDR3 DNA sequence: TGTGCCAGCAGCCAAGGTAGAGCCCCGATGGGGGGCTACGAGCAGTACTTC. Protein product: CASSQGRAPMGGYEQYF.

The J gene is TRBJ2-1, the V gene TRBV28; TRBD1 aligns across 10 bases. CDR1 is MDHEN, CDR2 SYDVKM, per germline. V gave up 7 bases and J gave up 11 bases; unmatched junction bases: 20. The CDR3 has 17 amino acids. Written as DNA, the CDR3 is TGTGCCAGCAATCTATTGGGGACCAGGACAGGGGGTCCGCAGCAGTTCTTC. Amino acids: CASNLLGTRTGGPQQFF.

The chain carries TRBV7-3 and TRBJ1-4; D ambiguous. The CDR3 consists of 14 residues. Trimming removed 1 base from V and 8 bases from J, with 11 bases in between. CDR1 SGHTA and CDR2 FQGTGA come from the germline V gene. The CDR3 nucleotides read TGTGCCAGCAGCTTAAATCACCGGGAGGAAAAACTGTTTTTT. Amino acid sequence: CASSLNHREEKLFF.

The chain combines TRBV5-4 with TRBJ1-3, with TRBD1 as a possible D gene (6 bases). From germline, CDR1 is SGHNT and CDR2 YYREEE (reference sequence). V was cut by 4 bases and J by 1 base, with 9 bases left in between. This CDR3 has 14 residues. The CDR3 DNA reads TGTGCCAGCAGCCGCGACAGGTCTGGAAACACCATATATTTT. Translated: CASSRDRSGNTIYF.